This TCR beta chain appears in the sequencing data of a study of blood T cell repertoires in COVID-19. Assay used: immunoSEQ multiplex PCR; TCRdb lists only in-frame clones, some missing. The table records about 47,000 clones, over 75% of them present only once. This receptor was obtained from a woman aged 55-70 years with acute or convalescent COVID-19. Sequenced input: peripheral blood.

CDR3 loop: CAWNRRFTGELFF. CDR3 in DNA: TGTGCCTGGAACAGAAGATTCACCGGGGAGCTGTTTTTT. The chain carries TRBV30 and TRBJ2-2, with D unresolved. Between the trimmed V and J ends, which lost 4 bases and 4 bases, there was a span of 10 bases. Germline assignment: CDR1 GTSNPN and CDR2 SVGIG (reference sequence). The CDR3 is 13 amino acids.